One sample yielded the 21 T cell receptor beta chains listed below, sequenced in a study of preoperative IRX-2 immunotherapy in early breast cancer. Data came from immunoSEQ multiplex PCR; TCRdb stores just in-frame clones and leaves some out. This table has about 89,000 clones, 86% appearing once. Treatment denoted: preoperative locoregional IRX-2 cytokine immunotherapy. The source was tumor tissue, collected after IRX-2 immunotherapy. These receptors were taken from a human donor with breast cancer.

The table lists this clone with a count of one. This rearrangement joins TRBV6-8 to TRBJ1-1, with D hard to call. V shed 8 bases and J shed 1 base, with 17 bases lying between them. CDR3 length: 15 residues. Looked up from germline, CDR1 is MNHGY and CDR2 is SAAAGT. CDR3 sequence: CASGTNVVSNTEAFF. CDR3 coding DNA: TGTGCCAGCGGAACCAACGTAGTCTCGAACACTGAAGCTTTCTTT.

V gene TRBV15 combines with J gene TRBJ1-2, with a possible D match to TRBD1 (5 bases). This CDR3 comprises 14 residues. Germline values: CDR1 LNHNV, CDR2 YYDKDF (reference sequence). Trimming removed 3 bases at V and 4 bases at J, with 12 bases between. The CDR3 here is CATSREQGTYGYTF. CDR3 nucleotide sequence: TGTGCCACCAGCAGGGAGCAGGGAACCTATGGCTACACCTTC.

V gene TRBV19 combines with J gene TRBJ1-5; D possibly corresponds to TRBD1 (5 bases). CDR1 is LNHDA, CDR2 SQIVND, per germline (reference sequence). The CDR3 is 16 amino acids. Between the trimmed V and J ends, which lost 1 base and 1 base, there was a span of 11 bases. In nucleotides, the CDR3 is TGTGCCAGTAGTATAGGGACGGGGCCGAGCAATCAGCCCCAGCATTTT. Residues: CASSIGTGPSNQPQHF.

The chain joins TRBV28 to TRBJ1-4, with TRBD1 identical over 8 bases. CDR1 is MDHEN, CDR2 SYDVKM, per germline. Trimming removed 2 bases from V and 4 bases from J; junction bases left unmatched: 3. The CDR3 loop spans 15 amino acids. Here the CDR3 reads CASSLDRGFNEKLFF. Written as DNA, the CDR3 is TGTGCCAGCAGTTTAGACAGGGGTTTTAATGAAAAACTGTTTTTT.

V usage is TRBV12-5 and J usage is TRBJ2-5; tentatively, D is TRBD2 (5 bases). CDR3 length equals 14 residues. CDR1 and CDR2 (germline): LGHNT, FRNRAP. For the CDR3, the DNA is TGTGCCAGCACTACCCTAGGGCGGGTAGAGACCCAGTACTTC. Translation: CASTTLGRVETQYF.

The chain couples TRBV7-5 to TRBJ2-7; TRBD1 was called by the table and not checked on the DNA. TRBV7-5 is assigned pseudogene status. This CDR3 is 17 amino acids long. The CDR3 sequence: CASSRAGTGKGTYEQYF. In nucleotides, the CDR3 is TGTGCCAGCAGCAGAGCCGGGACAGGGAAGGGTACCTACGAGCAGTACTTC.

This chain connects TRBV19 to TRBJ2-3; 10 bases map to TRBD2. The CDR3 has 17 residues. The germline CDR1 and CDR2 sequences are LNHDA and SQIVND (reference sequence). V shed 4 bases, J shed 3 bases, and the junction held 10 bases outside the gene matches. The DNA for the CDR3 is TGTGCCAGTAGTACCAGACTAGCGGGCGCATGGACAGATACGCAGTATTTT. It translates to CASSTRLAGAWTDTQYF.

The CDR3 DNA reads as TGCGCCAGCAGCGGGGGACAGGGAAAGAACACTGAAGCTTTCTTT. It encodes CASSGGQGKNTEAFF. The chain has TRBV5-1 and TRBJ1-1; 9 bases line up with TRBD1. The germline gives CDR1 SGHRS, CDR2 YFSETQ. V was pared by 4 bases and J by 1 base, with 5 bases of the junction left unmatched. The CDR3 extends over 15 amino acids.

The chain combines TRBV5-1 with TRBJ2-3, with D unresolved. The CDR3 covers 18 residues. Trimming removed 4 bases at V and 2 bases at J, with 23 bases between. The germline gives CDR1 SGHRS, CDR2 YFSETQ. The CDR3 here is CASSTRLDSSQYTDTQYF. DNA for the CDR3: TGCGCCAGCAGCACCCGACTCGATTCTTCACAATACACAGATACGCAGTATTTT.

The CDR3 DNA sequence: TGTGCCAGCAGTTACTATAGGAGCGAAAAACTGTTTTTT. It encodes CASSYYRSEKLFF. This chain uses TRBV6-8 with TRBJ1-4; D unresolved. Germline CDR1 and CDR2: MNHGY and SAAAGT. CDR3 length: 13 residues. V lost 1 base and J lost 8, with 8 bases in between.

The chain is built from TRBV10-3 and TRBJ2-1; TRBD1 is a possible D gene (6 bases). Per the germline V gene, CDR1 is ENHRY and CDR2 is SYGVKD. V lost 1 base to trimming and J lost 5 bases, with 12 bases between them. The CDR3 totals 15 residues. Here the CDR3 reads CAISEYQGKDNEQFF. In DNA, the CDR3 is TGTGCCATCAGTGAGTATCAGGGGAAAGACAATGAGCAGTTCTTC.

The chain links TRBV11-3 to TRBJ1-5, with 7 nucleotides matching TRBD1. After removal of 5 bases from V and 6 bases from J, the junction contained 7 bases not matched to a gene. Germline loops: CDR1 SGHNT, CDR2 YENEEA. This CDR3 is 14 amino acids long. CDR3 nucleotide sequence: TGTGCCAGCAGCGGAACCGACAGGGCTCAGCCCCAGCATTTT. Residues: CASSGTDRAQPQHF.

The chain carries TRBV4-1 and TRBJ1-4; D gene unclear. Trimming removed 1 base at V and 8 bases at J, with 11 bases between. The CDR3 consists of 14 residues. Germline lookup yields CDR1 MGHRA and CDR2 YSYEKL. The DNA of the CDR3 is TGCGCCAGCAGCCAAGTTGGGCTTGGAGAAAAACTGTTTTTT. Its translation is CASSQVGLGEKLFF.

This chain links TRBV14 with TRBJ1-6; D call uncertain. Germline V gene sequence: CDR1 SGHDN, CDR2 FVKESK. The germline V and J ends were trimmed by 2 bases and 8 bases, with 7 bases remaining between them. The CDR3 spans 13 residues. The CDR3 nucleotides are TGTGCCAGCAGCCAAAGTGGATATTCACCCCTCCACTTT. Translating gives CASSQSGYSPLHF.

The chain links TRBV15 to TRBJ2-5; TRBD1 agrees at 9 bases. V gave up 3 bases and J gave up 2 bases; unmatched junction bases: 4. This CDR3 has 15 amino acids. The V gene's germline CDR1 is LNHNV and CDR2 YYDKDF (reference sequence). The CDR3 sequence: CATSRGGQGQETQYF. The DNA for the CDR3 is TGTGCCACCAGCAGGGGGGGACAGGGACAAGAGACCCAGTACTTC.

This sequence joins TRBV5-1 and TRBJ2-1; 8 bases agree with TRBD2. V lost 0 bases, J lost 7 bases, and 9 bases stayed unmatched. This CDR3 has 16 amino acids. Germline V gene sequence: CDR1 SGHRS, CDR2 YFSETQ. This CDR3 is CASSLEGRGGTNEQFF. The CDR3 DNA reads as TGCGCCAGCAGCTTGGAAGGTCGCGGGGGGACGAATGAGCAGTTCTTC.

The chain links TRBV19 to TRBJ1-4; D unresolved. The germline gives CDR1 LNHDA, CDR2 SQIVND (reference sequence). V lost 3 bases, J lost 7 bases, and 12 bases lay in between. The CDR3 is 14 amino acids. The DNA of the CDR3 is TGTGCCAGTAGTATGGAGGATCTAGGTGAAAAACTGTTTTTT. Residues: CASSMEDLGEKLFF.

About this clone: Other DNA variants within this sample encode the same CDR3. The CDR3 reads CASSLTGGAEAFF. CDR3 bases: TGTGCCAGCAGCCTGACAGGGGGAGCTGAAGCTTTCTTT. The chain employs TRBV28 and TRBJ1-1; 9 bases agree with TRBD1. V trimming: 6 bases; J trimming: 6 bases; junction bases outside the gene matches: 5. This CDR3 region has 13 residues. Germline CDR1 MDHEN, CDR2 SYDVKM.

The chain links TRBV29-1 to TRBJ1-1; D is unclear. Germline-derived CDR1 and CDR2 are SQVTM and ANQGSEA. The CDR3 consists of 14 residues. The V end was cut by 6 bases, the J end by 2 bases, with 16 bases between. The CDR3: CSVASGVSNTEAFF. For the CDR3, the DNA is TGCAGCGTGGCTTCCGGGGTTTCTAACACTGAAGCTTTCTTT.

The chain links TRBV19 to TRBJ2-7; 7 positions match TRBD2. V shed 1 base, J shed 4 bases, and the junction held 4 bases outside the gene matches. The CDR3 is 14 amino acids. Germline values: CDR1 LNHDA, CDR2 SQIVND (reference sequence). The CDR3 DNA reads as TGTGCCAGTAGTATAGGTGCTAGCGGTTACGAGCAGTACTTC. Protein: CASSIGASGYEQYF.

This clone was recorded only once. The chain combines TRBV5-1 with TRBJ1-4; D is undetermined. CDR3 size: 14 residues. V was pared by 4 bases and J by 2 bases, with 9 bases between. CDR1 is SGHRS and CDR2 is YFSETQ in the germline V gene. DNA of the CDR3: TGCGCCAGCAGCACCGGACGGACTAATGAAAAACTGTTTTTT. Amino acids: CASSTGRTNEKLFF.